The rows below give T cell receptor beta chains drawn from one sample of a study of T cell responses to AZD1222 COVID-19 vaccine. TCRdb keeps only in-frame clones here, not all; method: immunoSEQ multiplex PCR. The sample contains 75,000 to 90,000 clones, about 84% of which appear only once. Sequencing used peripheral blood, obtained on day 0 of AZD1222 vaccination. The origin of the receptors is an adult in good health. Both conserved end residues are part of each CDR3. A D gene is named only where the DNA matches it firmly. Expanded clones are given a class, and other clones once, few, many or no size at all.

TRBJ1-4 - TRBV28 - TGTGCCAGCAGCCCACACCCTGGACGCTCGAGCGAAGGTGAAAAACTGTTTTTT CASSPHPGRSSEGEKLFF
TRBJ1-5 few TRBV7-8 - TGTGCCAGCAGCTTAGCTCTGGCGGGGAGTCAGCCCCAGCATTTT CASSLALAGSQPQHF
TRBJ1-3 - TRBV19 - TGTGCCAGTATTGACCGTGAAAGGGGAAACACCATATATTTT CASIDRERGNTIYF
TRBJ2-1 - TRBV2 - TGTGCCAGCAGTGAAATTAGTGGTGGAACAGGCCGGGATAATGAGCAGTTCTTC CASSEISGGTGRDNEQFF
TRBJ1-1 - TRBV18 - TGTGCCAGCTCACCATCCCGGGACGGAACGAACACTGAAGCTTTCTTT CASSPSRDGTNTEAFF
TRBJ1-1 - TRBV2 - TGTGCCAGCAGTGACGGACAGAGGAACACTGAAGCTTTCTTT CASSDGQRNTEAFF
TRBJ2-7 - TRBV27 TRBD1 TGTGCCAGCAGCCGGGGACAGGGCACCCCCTACGAGCAGTACTTC CASSRGQGTPYEQYF
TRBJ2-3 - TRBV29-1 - TGCAGCGTGCGGGACACCGTTTGGGGCACAGATACGCAGTATTTT CSVRDTVWGTDTQYF
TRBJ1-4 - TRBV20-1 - TGCAGTGCTAGTCAGCCAACCGCAACTAATGAAAAACTGTTTTTT CSASQPTATNEKLFF
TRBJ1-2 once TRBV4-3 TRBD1 TGCGCCAGCAGCCAAGATCTTGAGACAGGGGGCCTCTTTGGCTACACCTTC CASSQDLETGGLFGYTF
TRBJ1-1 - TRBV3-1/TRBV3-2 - TGTGCCAGCAGCCAAGTACCAGGGATCACTGAAGCTTTCTTT CASSQVPGITEAFF
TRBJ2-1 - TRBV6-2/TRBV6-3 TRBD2 TGTGCCAGCAGTTACTTGGCTAGCGGGGGTCGTGAGCAGTTCTTC CASSYLASGGREQFF
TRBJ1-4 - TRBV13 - TGTGCCAGCAGCTTGGCTTCCCGGGAAAAACTGTTTTTT CASSLASREKLFF
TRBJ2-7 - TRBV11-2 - TGTGCCAGCAGCGTCGAGGTGGGGAGCGAGCAGTACTTC CASSVEVGSEQYF
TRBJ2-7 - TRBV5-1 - TGCGCCAGCAGCTTGGGTTGGTCGGACAGCACCTACTTC CASSLGWSDSTYF
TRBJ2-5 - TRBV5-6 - TGTGCCAGCAGGGGGATCCGGTGGGGAGAAGAGACCCAGTACTTC CASRGIRWGEETQYF
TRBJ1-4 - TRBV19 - TGTGCCAGTAGAACCAGCCGCGGAGCTAATGAAAAACTGTTTTTT CASRTSRGANEKLFF
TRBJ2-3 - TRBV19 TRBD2 TGTGCCAGTAGTACCTATGCCCAGGGAGGGACAGATACGCAGTATTTT CASSTYAQGGTDTQYF
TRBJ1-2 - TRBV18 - TGTGCCAGCTCAGCCGAACAGGGAGGTGGCTACACCTTC CASSAEQGGGYTF
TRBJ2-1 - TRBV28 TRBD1 TGTGCCAGCAGCCACCGGAACCAGCTCTACAGGGGGGTCAATGAGCAGTTCTTC CASSHRNQLYRGVNEQFF
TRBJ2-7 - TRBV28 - TGTGCCAGCAGTCCGTCGTGGGGAGTGGTGGACTTC CASSPSWGVVDF
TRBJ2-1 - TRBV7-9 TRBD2 TGTGCCAGCAGTAAACCGGGACTAGAGTACAATGAGCAGTTCTTC CASSKPGLEYNEQFF
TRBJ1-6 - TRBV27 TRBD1 TGTGCCAGCAGTCCCGGGACAGGGAATTTGTCACCCCTCCACTTT CASSPGTGNLSPLHF
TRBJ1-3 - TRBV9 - TGTGCCAGCAGCGTTGAGACGGGCTCTGGAAACACCATATATTTT CASSVETGSGNTIYF
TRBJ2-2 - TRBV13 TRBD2 TGTGCCAGCAGCCTTCCGCTCTCGACTAGCGGGAACACCGGGGAGCTGTTTTTT CASSLPLSTSGNTGELFF
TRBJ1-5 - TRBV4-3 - TGCGCCAGCAGCCTCAATGCAGGGAGCGATCAGCCCCAGCATTTT CASSLNAGSDQPQHF
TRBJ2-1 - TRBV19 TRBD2 TGTGCCAGTAATAAACTAGCGGGAGGGAATGAGCAGTTCTTC CASNKLAGGNEQFF
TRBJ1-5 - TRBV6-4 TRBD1 TGTGCCAGCAGTAACCTTGGACAGGGGAATCAGCCCCAGCATTTT CASSNLGQGNQPQHF
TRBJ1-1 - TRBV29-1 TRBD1 TGCAGCGTGACAGGGGGCGGGGGCACTGAAGCTTTCTTT CSVTGGGGTEAFF
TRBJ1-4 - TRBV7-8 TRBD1 TGTGCCAGCAGCTTAGCCGCGGGACAGGGATCCGAAAAACTGTTTTTT CASSLAAGQGSEKLFF
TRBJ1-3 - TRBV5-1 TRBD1 TGCGCCAGCAGCTTTCAGGGGGCAACTACGTCTGGAAACACCATATATTTT CASSFQGATTSGNTIYF